The sequence of this T cell receptor beta chain was determined in a study of blood T cell repertoires in COVID-19. In the study overall: The study drew acute and convalescent COVID-19 samples from the United States, Italy and Spain. T cells, B-cell-depleted T cells, or PBMCs supplied cDNA or gDNA.

The CDR3 is 14 residues long. Germline-derived CDR1 and CDR2 are SGHTS and YDEGEE. With V trimmed by 3 bases and J by 4 bases, 4 bases remained unmatched. In the source study's methods: Reference gene primer amplification yielded estimated nucleated cell counts. The assay was immunoSEQ multiplex PCR, and TCRdb's table has in-frame clones only and misses some. The DNA gave D and trimming, while V, J and clone size come from that table. Here the sample spans over 200,000 clones, more than 70% being singletons. Allocation to cohorts depended on clinical history reported by the participants. Sequences were obtained from PBMCs or T cells enriched from blood (not recorded which). This chain connects TRBV5-8 to TRBJ2-5; 9 nucleotides line up with TRBD1. The TCR was taken from a woman aged 40 to 50 with acute COVID-19. CDR3 nucleotides: TGTGCCAGCAGCTCCGGACAGGGGAGAGAGACCCAGTACTTC. Its protein is CASSSGQGRETQYF.